This T cell receptor (beta chain) was recorded in a study of neurological immune-mediated disorders. As to time point: longitudinal time-point 1 (baseline). There are many counts of this clonotype. Its antigen is not identified. Findings of the study overall: HTLV-1-associated myelopathy led in TCR clonal expansion, while multiple sclerosis ranked lowest, below healthy controls.

The CDR3 spans 16 residues. Per germline, CDR1 SGHDT and CDR2 YYEEEE. The trim removed 1 base at V and 0 bases at J, leaving 5 bases unmatched. Synthesis of cDNA was performed by 5'RACE using 10-nucleotide random UMIs. TCRdb fed the 5' RACE reads into MiXCR, producing one record per CDR3 protein. The sample has around 76,000 distinct CDR3 sequences; roughly a tenth are singletons. The source of this sequence is a man aged 25-45 years in good health. Source material: PBMCs. This rearrangement joins TRBV5-6 to TRBJ2-3; 7 positions match TRBD2. This chain's CDR3 is CASSLSERGSTDTQYF. The DNA of the CDR3 is TGTGCCAGCAGCTTGAGCGAGCGGGGAAGCACAGATACGCAGTATTTT.